This is a list of T cell receptor beta chains from one sample in a study of control samples from healthy donors and cancer patients. Sequenced by immunoSEQ multiplex PCR; TCRdb stores in-frame clones only, minus some. Of about 71,000 clones listed, around nine tenths were seen once; the top ten hold 15% to 20%. The sequenced sample was PBMCs. These receptors all come from a man in his 60s with lung cancer. Both conserved end residues are part of each CDR3. The D gene is left open where the match is weak. Size tells how often a clone was seen (once, few, many) or the class of an expanded clone, and some rows leave it out.

V gene	D gene	clone size	J gene	CDR3 protein	CDR3 DNA
TRBV7-9	.	once	TRBJ1-1	CASSLGRAGVGTEAFF	TGTGCCAGCAGCTTAGGCCGGGCAGGAGTGGGCACTGAAGCTTTCTTT
TRBV25-1	.	.	TRBJ1-2	CASSELDSRPIYGYTF	TGTGCCAGCAGTGAGCTGGACAGCCGTCCAATCTATGGCTACACCTTC
TRBV2	.	.	TRBJ2-3	CASRSFSLVFSTDTQYF	TGTGCCAGCCGGTCATTCTCGTTAGTGTTTAGCACAGATACGCAGTATTTT
TRBV12-3/TRBV12-4	.	.	TRBJ1-1	CASSFGLDTEAFF	TGTGCCAGCAGTTTCGGGCTCGACACTGAAGCTTTCTTT
TRBV5-1	TRBD1	.	TRBJ1-2	CASSLGDRTSGYTF	TGCGCCAGCAGCTTAGGGGACAGGACATCCGGCTACACCTTC
TRBV29-1	.	.	TRBJ1-2	CSALGGEGYGYTF	TGCAGCGCCCTGGGGGGGGAGGGGTATGGCTACACCTTC
TRBV10-2	TRBD2	.	TRBJ2-5	CASSRGSGGLGETQYF	TGCGCCAGCAGTCGGGGTAGCGGGGGTCTGGGAGAGACCCAGTACTTC
TRBV6-4	.	.	TRBJ1-5	CASSNSPNQPQHF	TGTGCCAGCAGTAACAGCCCAAATCAGCCCCAGCATTTT
TRBV7-9	.	.	TRBJ1-1	CASSSSGVGTEAFF	TGTGCCAGCAGCTCTAGTGGGGTCGGCACTGAAGCTTTCTTT
TRBV19	.	.	TRBJ2-5	CASSLGETQYF	TGTGCCAGTTCTCTCGGAGAGACCCAGTACTTC
TRBV3-1/TRBV3-2	.	.	TRBJ2-2	CASSQDRSLGAGELFF	TGTGCCAGCAGCCAAGACAGGTCTCTGGGAGCCGGGGAGCTGTTTTTT
TRBV18	.	.	TRBJ1-5	CASSPEGSHQPQHF	TGTGCCAGCTCACCAGAGGGCAGCCATCAGCCCCAGCATTTT
TRBV5-1	TRBD1	once	TRBJ2-5	CASSPGQVQETQYF	TGCGCCAGCAGCCCCGGACAGGTCCAAGAGACCCAGTACTTC
TRBV11-3	.	.	TRBJ2-7	CASSFQGSYEQYF	TGTGCCAGCAGCTTTCAGGGATCCTACGAGCAGTACTTC
TRBV10-3	.	.	TRBJ1-5	CAISERVEYQPQHF	TGTGCCATCAGTGAGAGGGTGGAATACCAGCCCCAGCATTTT
TRBV7-2	TRBD1	.	TRBJ1-2	CASSLPQGAYGYTF	TGTGCCAGCAGCTTACCACAGGGGGCCTATGGCTACACCTTC
TRBV24-1	.	.	TRBJ2-5	CATSDHAGIQPETQYF	TGTGCCACCAGTGATCATGCCGGGATCCAACCCGAGACCCAGTACTTC
TRBV5-1	.	.	TRBJ2-1	CASMLGGAQGNEQFF	TGCGCCAGCATGTTAGGAGGTGCCCAGGGGAATGAGCAGTTCTTC
TRBV6-5	TRBD2	.	TRBJ2-1	CASSPLGGAINEQFF	TGTGCCAGCTCACCCCTCGGGGGGGCAATTAATGAGCAGTTCTTC
TRBV29-1	.	.	TRBJ1-2	CSVGYAPGYGYTF	TGCAGCGTTGGTTACGCTCCTGGCTATGGCTACACCTTC
TRBV5-1	.	.	TRBJ1-2	CASSFQTSNYGYTF	TGCGCCAGCAGCTTCCAGACCTCTAACTATGGCTACACCTTC
TRBV5-1	.	.	TRBJ1-5	CASSLAGGAGNQPQHF	TGCGCCAGCAGCTTGGCCGGGGGGGCAGGCAATCAGCCCCAGCATTTT
TRBV5-1	.	once	TRBJ2-5	CASRLGVGETQYF	TGCGCCAGCCGGCTCGGCGTCGGTGAGACCCAGTACTTC
TRBV6-5	.	.	TRBJ1-5	CASQQPNQPQHF	TGTGCCAGTCAACAGCCAAATCAGCCCCAGCATTTT
TRBV28	.	.	TRBJ2-7	CASSLRREQYF	TGTGCCAGCAGTTTGAGGAGGGAGCAGTACTTC
TRBV5-6	.	.	TRBJ1-4	CASSFDRTANEKLFF	TGTGCCAGCAGCTTTGACAGGACAGCTAATGAAAAACTGTTTTTT
TRBV10-3	.	.	TRBJ1-4	CAISPGAANEKLFF	TGTGCCATCAGTCCAGGGGCGGCTAATGAAAAACTGTTTTTT
TRBV27	TRBD1	.	TRBJ2-2	CASSFRGQVAGELFF	TGTGCCAGCAGTTTCAGGGGGCAGGTAGCCGGGGAGCTGTTTTTT